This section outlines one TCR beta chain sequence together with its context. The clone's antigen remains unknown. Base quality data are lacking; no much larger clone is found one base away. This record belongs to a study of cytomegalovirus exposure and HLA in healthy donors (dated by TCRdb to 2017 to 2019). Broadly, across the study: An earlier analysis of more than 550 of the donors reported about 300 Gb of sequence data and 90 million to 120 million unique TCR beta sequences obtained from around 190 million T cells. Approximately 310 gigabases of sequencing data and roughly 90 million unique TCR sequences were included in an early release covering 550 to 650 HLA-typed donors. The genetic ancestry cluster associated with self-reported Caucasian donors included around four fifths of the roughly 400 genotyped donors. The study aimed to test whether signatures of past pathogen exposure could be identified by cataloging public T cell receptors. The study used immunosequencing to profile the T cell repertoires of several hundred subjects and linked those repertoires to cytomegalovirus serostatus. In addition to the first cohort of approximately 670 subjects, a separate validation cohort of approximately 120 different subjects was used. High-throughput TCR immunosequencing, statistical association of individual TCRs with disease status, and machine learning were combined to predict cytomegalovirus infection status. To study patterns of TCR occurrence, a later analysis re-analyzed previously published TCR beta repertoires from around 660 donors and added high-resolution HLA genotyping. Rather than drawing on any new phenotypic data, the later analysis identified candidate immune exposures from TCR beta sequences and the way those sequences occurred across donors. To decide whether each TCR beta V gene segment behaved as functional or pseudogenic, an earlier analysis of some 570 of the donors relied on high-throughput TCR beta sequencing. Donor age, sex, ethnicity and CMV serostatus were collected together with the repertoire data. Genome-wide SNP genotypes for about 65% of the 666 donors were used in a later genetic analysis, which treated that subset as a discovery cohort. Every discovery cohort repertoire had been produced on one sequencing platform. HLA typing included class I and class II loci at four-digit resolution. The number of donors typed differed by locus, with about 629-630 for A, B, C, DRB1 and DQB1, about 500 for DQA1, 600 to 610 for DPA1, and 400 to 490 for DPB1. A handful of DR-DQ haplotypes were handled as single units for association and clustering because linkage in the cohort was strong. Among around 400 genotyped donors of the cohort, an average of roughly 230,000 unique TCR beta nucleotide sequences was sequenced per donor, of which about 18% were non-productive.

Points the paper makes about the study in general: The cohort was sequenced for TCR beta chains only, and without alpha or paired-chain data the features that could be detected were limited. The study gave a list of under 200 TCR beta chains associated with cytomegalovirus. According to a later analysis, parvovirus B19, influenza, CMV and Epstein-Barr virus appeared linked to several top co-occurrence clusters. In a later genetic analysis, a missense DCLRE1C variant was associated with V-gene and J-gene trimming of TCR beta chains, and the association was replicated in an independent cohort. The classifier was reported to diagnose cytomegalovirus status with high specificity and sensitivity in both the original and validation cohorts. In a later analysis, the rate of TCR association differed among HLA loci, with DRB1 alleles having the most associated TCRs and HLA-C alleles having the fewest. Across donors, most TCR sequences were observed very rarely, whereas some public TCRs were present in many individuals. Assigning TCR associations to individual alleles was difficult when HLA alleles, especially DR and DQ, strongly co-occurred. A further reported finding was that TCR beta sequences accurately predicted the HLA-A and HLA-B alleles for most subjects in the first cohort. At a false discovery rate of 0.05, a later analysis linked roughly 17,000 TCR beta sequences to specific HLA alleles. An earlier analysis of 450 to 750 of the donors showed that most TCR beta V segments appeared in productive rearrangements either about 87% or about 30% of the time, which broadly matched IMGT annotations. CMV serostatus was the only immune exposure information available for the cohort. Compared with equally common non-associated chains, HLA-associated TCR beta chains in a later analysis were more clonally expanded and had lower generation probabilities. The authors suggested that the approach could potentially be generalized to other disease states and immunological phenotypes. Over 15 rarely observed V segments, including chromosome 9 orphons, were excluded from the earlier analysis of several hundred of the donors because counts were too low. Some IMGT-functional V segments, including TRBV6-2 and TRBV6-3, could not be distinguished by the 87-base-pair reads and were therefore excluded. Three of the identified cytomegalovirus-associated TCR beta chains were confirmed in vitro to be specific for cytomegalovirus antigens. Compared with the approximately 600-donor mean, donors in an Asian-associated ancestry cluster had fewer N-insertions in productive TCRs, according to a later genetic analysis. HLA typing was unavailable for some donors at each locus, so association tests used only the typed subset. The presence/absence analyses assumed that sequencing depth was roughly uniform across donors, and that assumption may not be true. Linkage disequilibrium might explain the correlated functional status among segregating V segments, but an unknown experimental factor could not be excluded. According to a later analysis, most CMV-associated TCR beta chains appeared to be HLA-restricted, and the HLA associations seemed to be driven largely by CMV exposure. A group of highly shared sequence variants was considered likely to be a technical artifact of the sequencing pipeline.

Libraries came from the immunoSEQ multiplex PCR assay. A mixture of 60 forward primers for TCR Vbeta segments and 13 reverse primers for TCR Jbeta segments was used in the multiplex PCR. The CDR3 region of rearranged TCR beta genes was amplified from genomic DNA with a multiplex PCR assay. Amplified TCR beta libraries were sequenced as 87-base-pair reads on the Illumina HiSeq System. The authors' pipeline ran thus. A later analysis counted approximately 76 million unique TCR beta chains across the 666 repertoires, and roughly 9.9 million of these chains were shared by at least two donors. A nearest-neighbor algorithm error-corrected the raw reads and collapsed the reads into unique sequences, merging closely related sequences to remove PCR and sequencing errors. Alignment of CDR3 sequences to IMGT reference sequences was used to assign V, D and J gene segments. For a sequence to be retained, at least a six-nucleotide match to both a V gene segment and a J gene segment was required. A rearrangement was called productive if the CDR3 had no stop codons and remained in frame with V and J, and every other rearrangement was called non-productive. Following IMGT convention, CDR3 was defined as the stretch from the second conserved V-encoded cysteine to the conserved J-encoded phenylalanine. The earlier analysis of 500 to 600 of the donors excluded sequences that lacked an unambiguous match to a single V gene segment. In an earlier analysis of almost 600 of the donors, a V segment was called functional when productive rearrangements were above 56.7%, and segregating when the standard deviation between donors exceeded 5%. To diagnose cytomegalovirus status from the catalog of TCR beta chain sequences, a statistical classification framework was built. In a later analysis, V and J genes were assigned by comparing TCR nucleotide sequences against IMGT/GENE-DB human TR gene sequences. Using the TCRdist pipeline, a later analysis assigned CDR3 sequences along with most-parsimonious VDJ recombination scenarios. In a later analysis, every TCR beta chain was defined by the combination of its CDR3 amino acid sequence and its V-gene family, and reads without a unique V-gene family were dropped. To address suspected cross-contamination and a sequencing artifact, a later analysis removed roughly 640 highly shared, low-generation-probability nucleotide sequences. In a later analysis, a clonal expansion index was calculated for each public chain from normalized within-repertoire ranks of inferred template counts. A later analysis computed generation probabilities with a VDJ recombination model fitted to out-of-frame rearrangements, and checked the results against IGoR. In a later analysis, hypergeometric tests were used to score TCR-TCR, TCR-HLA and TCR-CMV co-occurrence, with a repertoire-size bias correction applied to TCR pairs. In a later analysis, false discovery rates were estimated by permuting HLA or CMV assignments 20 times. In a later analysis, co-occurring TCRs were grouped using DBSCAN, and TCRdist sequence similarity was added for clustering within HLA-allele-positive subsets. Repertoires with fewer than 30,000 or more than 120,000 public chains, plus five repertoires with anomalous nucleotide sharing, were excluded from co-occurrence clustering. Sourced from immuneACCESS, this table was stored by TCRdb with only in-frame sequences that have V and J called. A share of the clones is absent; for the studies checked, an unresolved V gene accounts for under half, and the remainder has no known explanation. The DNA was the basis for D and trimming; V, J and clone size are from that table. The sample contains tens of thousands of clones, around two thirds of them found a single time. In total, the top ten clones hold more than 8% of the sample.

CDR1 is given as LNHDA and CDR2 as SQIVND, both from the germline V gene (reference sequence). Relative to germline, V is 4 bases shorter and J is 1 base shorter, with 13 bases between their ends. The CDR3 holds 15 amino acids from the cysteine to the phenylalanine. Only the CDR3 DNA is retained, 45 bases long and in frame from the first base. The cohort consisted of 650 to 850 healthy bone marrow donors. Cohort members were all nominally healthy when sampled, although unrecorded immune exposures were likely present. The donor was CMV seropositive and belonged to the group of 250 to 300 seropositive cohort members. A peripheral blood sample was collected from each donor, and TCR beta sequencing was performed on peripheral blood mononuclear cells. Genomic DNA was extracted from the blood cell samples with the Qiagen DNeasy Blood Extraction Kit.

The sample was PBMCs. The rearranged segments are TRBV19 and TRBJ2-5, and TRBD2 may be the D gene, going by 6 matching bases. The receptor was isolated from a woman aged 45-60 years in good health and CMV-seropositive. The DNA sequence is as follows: TGTGCCAGTAGTAGGGGGGAGGCACCCCAAGAGACCCAGTACTTC. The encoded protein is CASSRGEAPQETQYF.